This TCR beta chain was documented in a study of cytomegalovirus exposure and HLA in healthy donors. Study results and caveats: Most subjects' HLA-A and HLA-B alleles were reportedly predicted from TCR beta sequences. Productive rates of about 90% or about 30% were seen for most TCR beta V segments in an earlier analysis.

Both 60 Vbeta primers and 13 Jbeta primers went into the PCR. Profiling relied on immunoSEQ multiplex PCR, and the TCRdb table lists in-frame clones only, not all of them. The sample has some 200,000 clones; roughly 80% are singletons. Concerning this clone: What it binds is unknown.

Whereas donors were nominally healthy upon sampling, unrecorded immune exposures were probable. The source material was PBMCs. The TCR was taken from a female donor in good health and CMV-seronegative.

The CDR3 sequence is CASSIQGRNYGYTF. The CDR3 nucleotides read TGTGCCAGCAGCATACAGGGGAGAAACTATGGCTACACCTTC. This rearrangement joins TRBV2 to TRBJ1-2; TRBD1 matches 7 bases. This CDR3 has 14 residues. The germline V gene has CDR1 SNHLY and CDR2 FYNNEI. V gave up 6 bases and J gave up 2 bases; unmatched junction bases: 6.